The 15 T cell receptor beta chains in this list originate from one sample, sequenced in a study of T cell changes during pregnancy in multiple sclerosis. Assay used: immunoSEQ multiplex PCR; TCRdb lists only in-frame clones, some missing. This table has approximately 42,000 clones, approximately 80% appearing once. Specimen: CD4+ T cells from peripheral blood mononuclear cells, collected before pregnancy. The receptors here all came from a female donor with multiple sclerosis, enrolled in a pregnancy study.

This clone was detected many times. The chain uses TRBV14 and TRBJ2-7; D unresolved. The CDR3 consists of 11 residues. The V end lost 5 bases, the J end lost 4 bases, and 6 bases lay between the germline ends. The germline V gene encodes CDR1 SGHDN and CDR2 FVKESK. The CDR3: CASSSRYEQYF. The DNA of the CDR3 is TGTGCCAGCAGCTCGCGATACGAGCAGTACTTC.

The rearrangement links TRBV18 to TRBJ1-1, with a tentative D call TRBD1 (5 bases). V lost 2 bases to trimming and J lost 7 bases, with 14 bases between them. The CDR3 has 14 residues. Germline V gives CDR1 KGHSH, CDR2 LQKENI. CDR3 nucleotide sequence: TGTGCCAGCTCACCAGGAGCAGGGCGAAATGAAGCTTTCTTT. Translated: CASSPGAGRNEAFF.

The chain combines TRBV10-2 with TRBJ2-1; possibly TRBD2 for D (5 bases). The V gene's germline CDR1 is WSHSY and CDR2 SAAADI. The CDR3 contains 14 residues. V was cut by 0 bases and J by 8 bases, with 11 bases left in between. CDR3 in DNA: TGCGCCAGCAGTGAGTCGAGGAGGCCCTATGAGCAGTTCTTC. This encodes CASSESRRPYEQFF.

The rearrangement joins TRBV5-1 to TRBJ2-7; D is perhaps TRBD1 (7 bases). With 4 bases removed from V and 4 bases from J, the gap between germline ends came to 15 bases. The CDR3 loop spans 14 amino acids. Looked up from germline, CDR1 is SGHRS and CDR2 is YFSETQ. CDR3 region: CASSGDSGFYEQYF. In DNA form, the CDR3 reads TGCGCCAGCAGCGGGGACAGCGGGTTTTACGAGCAGTACTTC.

The chain links TRBV19 to TRBJ1-6; 7 bases line up with TRBD1. This CDR3 has 15 amino acids. Germline assignment: CDR1 LNHDA and CDR2 SQIVND (reference sequence). V lost 5 bases, J lost 9 bases, and 10 bases stayed unmatched. The DNA for the CDR3 is TGTGCCAGTAGTCCCCAGGGACAGAGCGGTTCACCCCTCCACTTT. This encodes CASSPQGQSGSPLHF.

This rearrangement joins TRBV29-1 to TRBJ2-1, with 8 bases that match TRBD2. CDR1 is SQVTM and CDR2 is ANQGSEA in the germline V gene. CDR3 length equals 14 residues. Trimming cost V 8 bases and J 4 bases; bases outside gene matches: 10. CDR3 nucleotides: TGCAGCTCTCTAGTAGTAGCGGGGTACAATGAGCAGTTCTTC. Protein sequence: CSSLVVAGYNEQFF.

This rearrangement joins TRBV18 to TRBJ2-7; a weak D match, TRBD2 (5 bases). The V end was cut by 3 bases, the J end by 9 bases, with 15 bases between. Germline V gene sequence: CDR1 KGHSH, CDR2 LQKENI. The CDR3 runs 13 residues. CDR3 coding DNA: TGTGCCAGCTCACCGGACGAGAGGGTCGCGCAGTACTTC. This codes for CASSPDERVAQYF.

This clone was counted a single time. The V call is TRBV7-2, the J call TRBJ1-3; 8 bases agree with TRBD1. The CDR3 is 15 amino acids. Germline CDR1 and CDR2: SGHTA and FQGNSA. V shed 5 bases and J 4 bases; nucleotides not matched to a gene: 7. The CDR3 region has the DNA TGTGCCAGCAGCCTTCAGGGGGCAGGGGGAAACACCATATATTTT. The encoded protein is CASSLQGAGGNTIYF.

This chain connects TRBV29-1 to TRBJ1-1; D may be TRBD1 (6 bases). CDR3 length equals 13 residues. Germline CDR1 SQVTM, CDR2 ANQGSEA. The ends were cut back, 4 bases at V and 8 bases at J, with 17 bases in the middle. CDR3 protein: CSVVVGAGGEAFF. In DNA form, the CDR3 reads TGCAGCGTTGTAGTGGGGGCGGGGGGAGAAGCTTTCTTT.

The chain links TRBV2 to TRBJ1-2; D uncertain. Germline-derived CDR1 and CDR2 are SNHLY and FYNNEI. The ends were cut back, 9 bases at V and 2 bases at J, with 10 bases in the middle. This CDR3 has 12 residues. Here the CDR3 reads CASSEANYGYTF. CDR3 DNA sequence: TGTGCCAGTTCTGAGGCAAACTATGGCTACACCTTC.

V and J are TRBV6-5 and TRBJ1-2; perhaps TRBD1 as D (5 bases). Germline V gives CDR1 MNHEY, CDR2 SVGAGI. This CDR3 is built from 14 residues. V lost 10 bases and J 4 bases, leaving 19 bases between the germline ends. In DNA, the CDR3 is TGTGCCACCTCCCGCTCGGGGGAGGGCTATGGCTACACCTTC. Protein sequence: CATSRSGEGYGYTF.

The rearrangement links TRBV6-1 to TRBJ2-3; tentatively, D is TRBD2 (7 bases). The CDR3 contains 14 residues. Trimming left V 6 bases short and J 0 bases short, with 10 bases between. Germline lookup yields CDR1 MNHNS and CDR2 SASEGT. The CDR3 reads CASRSGGSTDTQYF. The CDR3 DNA sequence: TGTGCCAGCAGATCGGGGGGCAGCACAGATACGCAGTATTTT.

This chain links TRBV10-3 with TRBJ1-2; D is ambiguous. There are 15 residues in the CDR3. Germline CDR1 ENHRY, CDR2 SYGVKD. Trimming stripped 0 bases from V and 0 bases from J, with 8 bases between. This CDR3 is CAISESIAPNYGYTF. The CDR3 DNA is TGTGCCATCAGTGAGTCTATAGCCCCTAACTATGGCTACACCTTC.

The CDR3, as DNA: TGTGCCAGCAGTGTAAGCGGGACTGGTGAGCAGTTCTTC. It yields the protein CASSVSGTGEQFF. V is TRBV2 and J is TRBJ2-1; 7 positions match TRBD2. Losses at the gene ends were 4 bases for V and 9 bases for J; bases not matched to a gene: 6. The CDR3 consists of 13 residues. Germline loops: CDR1 SNHLY, CDR2 FYNNEI.

This clone has a count of ten or more. The V call is TRBV5-1, the J call TRBJ1-2; 11 nucleotides align to TRBD1. The junction had 8 bases not matched to a gene; V was cut back by 6 bases and J by 4 bases. The CDR3 covers 15 residues. The germline V gene encodes CDR1 SGHRS and CDR2 YFSETQ. CDR3 region: CASTSSGTGGYGYTF. The CDR3 DNA is TGCGCCAGCACCTCTAGCGGGACAGGGGGCTATGGCTACACCTTC.